These 31 T cell receptor beta chains share one sample of origin, sequenced in a study of cytomegalovirus exposure and HLA in healthy donors. Vbeta (60) and Jbeta (13) primers were used in the PCR. Produced via immunoSEQ multiplex PCR; TCRdb's table is partial and in-frame only. The sample contains about 230,000 clones, roughly four fifths of which appear only once. The source material was PBMCs. Receptors were obtained from a woman aged 40 to 50 in good health and CMV-seronegative.

This chain joins TRBV5-4 and TRBJ1-6; D not resolved. V was trimmed by 5 bases and J by 7 bases, leaving 16 bases between them. The CDR3 consists of 15 residues. Germline assignment: CDR1 SGHNT and CDR2 YYREEE (reference sequence). The CDR3 region has the DNA TGTGCCAGCAGTATACACGAACTCAGGAATTCACCCCTCCACTTT. Its protein product is CASSIHELRNSPLHF.

The chain couples TRBV7-9 to TRBJ2-2; 7 nucleotides match TRBD2. This CDR3 is built from 15 residues. From germline, CDR1 is SEHNR and CDR2 FQNEAQ (reference sequence). The ends lost 0 bases at V and 4 bases at J; junction bases unmatched: 2. The CDR3 reads CASSLAGGITGELFF. The CDR3 DNA reads as TGTGCCAGCAGCTTAGCGGGGGGGATCACCGGGGAGCTGTTTTTT.

The chain uses TRBV5-1 and TRBJ1-1; no clear D gene. The V gene lost 2 bases and the J gene lost 3 bases, with 11 bases spanning the gap. CDR1 SGHRS and CDR2 YFSETQ come from the germline V gene. This CDR3 has 14 residues. Written as DNA, the CDR3 is TGCGCCAGCAGCTTCGGCGACGGGGACACTGAAGCTTTCTTT. It is translated as CASSFGDGDTEAFF.

V is TRBV27 and J is TRBJ2-7, with 8 bases lining up with TRBD1. CDR3 length: 15 residues. Per the germline V gene, CDR1 is MNHEY and CDR2 is SMNVEV (reference sequence). The J segment lost 2 bases and the V segment lost 5 bases, leaving 8 bases of the junction unmatched. The CDR3: CASSLGQGPAYEQYF. DNA for the CDR3: TGTGCCAGCAGTCTAGGACAGGGCCCCGCCTACGAGCAGTACTTC.

The rearrangement uses TRBV2 and TRBJ2-2; maybe TRBD2 (5 bases). Deletions cut 4 bases from V and 1 base from J, with 10 bases between. The CDR3 length is 15 residues. From germline, CDR1 is SNHLY and CDR2 FYNNEI. The chain's CDR3 is CASSGRRENTGELFF. CDR3 nucleotide sequence: TGTGCCAGCAGTGGTAGACGGGAGAACACCGGGGAGCTGTTTTTT. The full variable domain, in which reference TRBV2 and TRBJ2-2 provide the parts outside the CDR3, is EPEVTQTPSHQVTQMGQEVILRCVPISNHLYFYWYRQILGQKVEFLVSFYNNEISEKSEIFDDQFSVERPDGSNFTLKIRSTKLEDSAMYFCASSGRRENTGELFFGEGSRLTVL.

The chain employs TRBV11-3 and TRBJ2-7; perhaps TRBD1 as D (6 bases). This CDR3 is built from 12 residues. Germline-derived CDR1 and CDR2 are SGHNT and YENEEA. V lost 5 bases, J lost 9 bases, and 14 bases lay in between. This CDR3 reads CASSRPRGVQYF. CDR3 bases: TGTGCCAGCAGCCGGCCCAGGGGCGTGCAGTACTTC.

The gene calls are TRBV29-1 and TRBJ1-1; 9 nucleotides match TRBD1. CDR1 is SQVTM, CDR2 ANQGSEA, per germline. The CDR3 runs 14 residues. The ends lost 6 bases at V and 7 bases at J; junction bases unmatched: 12. The CDR3 DNA reads as TGCAGCGTCACAGGGGGCGAAGGTAGCTTTGAAGCTTTCTTT. Protein: CSVTGGEGSFEAFF. Full variable domain (rest looked up from reference TRBV29-1 and TRBJ1-1): SAVISQKPSRDICQRGTSLTIQCQVDSQVTMMFWYRQQPGQSLTLIATANQGSEATYESGFVIDKFPISRPNLTFSTLTVSNMSPEDSSIYLCSVTGGEGSFEAFFGQGTRLTVV.

The chain recombines TRBV5-1 with TRBJ2-2; D is ambiguous. Germline CDR1 and CDR2: SGHRS and YFSETQ. The CDR3 runs to 15 residues. The germline V and J ends were trimmed by 0 bases and 6 bases, with 12 bases remaining between them. CDR3 amino acids: CASSLEAWAAGELFF. The DNA of the CDR3 is TGCGCCAGCAGCTTGGAGGCCTGGGCCGCCGGGGAGCTGTTTTTT.

This clone was recorded once. This chain connects TRBV11-2 to TRBJ2-3, with D perhaps matching TRBD1 (6 bases). Germline V CDR1 and CDR2: SGHAT, FQNNGV. This CDR3 spans 13 amino acids. Deletions cut 10 bases from V and 4 bases from J, with 15 bases between. Written as DNA, the CDR3 is TGTGCCACCCAACGTGGGGGCTCAGATACGCAGTATTTT. Protein sequence: CATQRGGSDTQYF.

The V call is TRBV18, the J call TRBJ1-4; perhaps TRBD1 as D (5 bases). V gave up 3 bases and J gave up 3 bases, with 11 bases separating them. The CDR3 extends over 15 amino acids. Germline loops: CDR1 KGHSH, CDR2 LQKENI. The CDR3 nucleotides read TGTGCCAGCTCACCTGGCGGGGCGGCTAATGAAAAACTGTTTTTT. Encoded protein: CASSPGGAANEKLFF.

The chain employs TRBV5-8 and TRBJ1-6; D might be TRBD1 (5 bases). The CDR3 has 15 residues. V was shortened by 0 bases and J by 12 bases, with 16 bases between the two germline ends. In germline, CDR1 is SGHTS, CDR2 YDEGEE. The CDR3 bases are TGTGCCAGCAGCTTGGGCGGGGTCGGGGCAGGACCCCTCCACTTT. It specifies CASSLGGVGAGPLHF.

The rearrangement uses TRBV10-3 and TRBJ1-6; the match to TRBD1 covers 8 bases. The junction had 5 bases not matched to a gene; V was cut back by 8 bases and J by 8 bases. Per germline, CDR1 ENHRY and CDR2 SYGVKD. This CDR3 comprises 13 residues. The CDR3 DNA reads TGTGCCATCTCCGGGACAGGAGATTCACCCCTCCACTTT. This codes for CAISGTGDSPLHF.

The V and J genes are TRBV5-1 and TRBJ1-5; D is uncertain. Trimming left V 4 bases short and J 0 bases short, with 17 bases between. The CDR3 totals 17 residues. Per germline, CDR1 SGHRS and CDR2 YFSETQ. CDR3 bases: TGCGCCAGCAGCAAAAACCTAATTCCCGATAGCAATCAGCCCCAGCATTTT. It yields the protein CASSKNLIPDSNQPQHF.

This clone was seen only once. V usage is TRBV5-1 and J usage is TRBJ1-6; 7 bases are shared with TRBD1. Germline values: CDR1 SGHRS, CDR2 YFSETQ. V was clipped by 4 bases and J by 10 bases; unmatched bases: 8. The CDR3 loop spans 14 amino acids. CDR3 protein: CASSPGGGNSPLHF. DNA for the CDR3: TGCGCCAGCAGCCCCGGAGGGGGCAACTCACCCCTCCACTTT.

This clone was detected only once. V usage is TRBV25-1 and J usage is TRBJ2-2; D possibly corresponds to TRBD1 (6 bases). Germline CDR1 is MGHDK and CDR2 is SYGVNS. The CDR3 runs to 13 residues. The ends were cut back, 7 bases at V and 5 bases at J, with 11 bases in the middle. CDR3 nucleotide sequence: TGTGCCAGCACCCACAGGGTTACCGGGGAGCTGTTTTTT. Translated, it gives CASTHRVTGELFF.

This chain links TRBV10-1 with TRBJ2-3; the D is unclear. CDR3 length: 12 amino acids. V dropped 8 bases and J dropped 2 bases, with 8 bases sitting between them. CDR1 and CDR2 (germline): WNHNN, SYGVQD (reference sequence). For the CDR3, the DNA is TGCGCCAGCCTCCCCTCCACAGATACGCAGTATTTT. The encoded protein is CASLPSTDTQYF.

The rearrangement links TRBV18 to TRBJ1-2; D unresolved. Germline CDR1 reads KGHSH; CDR2 reads LQKENI. The CDR3 extends over 14 amino acids. Trimming took 2 bases from V and 0 from J, leaving 7 bases between them. The CDR3 nucleotides read TGTGCCAGCTCACCAGCCGGGTCTAACTATGGCTACACCTTC. Its protein is CASSPAGSNYGYTF. The whole variable domain, filled in from reference TRBV18 and TRBJ1-2, reads NAGVMQNPRHLVRRRGQEARLRCSPMKGHSHVYWYRQLPEEGLKFMVYLQKENIIDESGMPKERFSAEFPKEGPSILRIQQVVRGDSAAYFCASSPAGSNYGYTFGSGTRLTVV.

The CDR3 nucleotides are TGTGCCAGCAGCTCCGGACAGACTGAAAAACTGTTTTTT. Amino acids: CASSSGQTEKLFF. This chain links TRBV5-4 with TRBJ1-4; weak D call: TRBD1 (6 bases). The V gene lost 3 bases and the J gene lost 7 bases, with 10 bases spanning the gap. CDR3 length: 13 residues. CDR1 and CDR2 (germline): SGHNT, YYREEE (reference sequence).

Here the CDR3 reads CASSISSGLEQYF. CDR3 DNA: TGTGCCAGTAGTATAAGTTCAGGGCTTGAGCAGTACTTC. The chain links TRBV19 to TRBJ2-7; TRBD1 might be the D (5 bases). The CDR3 runs to 13 residues. V was shortened by 2 bases and J by 7 bases, with 12 bases between the two germline ends. Germline-derived CDR1 and CDR2 are LNHDA and SQIVND (reference sequence).

The chain links TRBV2 to TRBJ1-2; 11 nucleotides match TRBD1. The CDR3 consists of 15 residues. Germline loops: CDR1 SNHLY, CDR2 FYNNEI. Trimming cost V 6 bases and J 4 bases; bases outside gene matches: 7. In DNA form, the CDR3 reads TGTGCCAGCAGGTACCCCGGGACAGGGGGCTATGGCTACACCTTC. Translation: CASRYPGTGGYGYTF.

This rearrangement joins TRBV5-5 to TRBJ1-2; 7 bases match TRBD1. This CDR3 region has 14 residues. After removal of 2 bases from V and 3 bases from J, the junction contained 4 bases not matched to a gene. Germline lookup yields CDR1 SGHKS and CDR2 YYEKEE (reference sequence). This CDR3 reads CASSFGQGDYGYTF. For the CDR3, the DNA is TGTGCCAGCAGCTTCGGTCAGGGGGACTATGGCTACACCTTC.

This clone was found a few times. The CDR3 bases are TGTGCCAGTACCAGTAGCGGGGGGGCAATAGAGACCCAGTACTTC. It yields the protein CASTSSGGAIETQYF. The chain couples TRBV19 to TRBJ2-5; 11 bases match TRBD2. Germline trimming cut 7 bases from V and 4 bases from J; bases unmatched to any gene: 8. The length of the CDR3 is 15 residues. From germline, CDR1 is LNHDA and CDR2 SQIVND (reference sequence).

The V gene is TRBV7-3, the J gene TRBJ2-7; 7 bases map to TRBD2. V gave up 6 bases and J gave up 2 bases; unmatched junction bases: 13. Germline CDR1 and CDR2: SGHTA and FQGTGA. The CDR3 has 16 residues. The DNA of the CDR3 is TGTGCCAGCAGTCCCCGTGGGGGGGTGGAGACCTACGAGCAGTACTTC. Translating it yields CASSPRGGVETYEQYF.

This chain connects TRBV27 to TRBJ1-2; D possibly corresponds to TRBD1 (5 bases). The CDR3 length is 17 residues. Deletions cut 6 bases from V and 3 bases from J, with 23 bases between. Per germline, CDR1 MNHEY and CDR2 SMNVEV (reference sequence). The CDR3: CASRGLRGTSGDYGYTF. CDR3 nucleotides: TGTGCCAGCAGGGGACTGAGGGGAACTTCTGGGGACTATGGCTACACCTTC.

The rearrangement uses TRBV4-1 and TRBJ2-3; 13 bases are shared with TRBD2. The CDR3 has 18 amino acids. CDR1 is MGHRA, CDR2 YSYEKL, per germline. With V trimmed by 0 bases and J by 6 bases, 9 bases remained unmatched. The chain's CDR3 is CASSQDGTSGGEGDTQYF. In DNA, the CDR3 is TGCGCCAGCAGCCAAGATGGCACTAGCGGGGGGGAGGGGGATACGCAGTATTTT.

The CDR3 sequence: CASSLAGQEETQYF. For the CDR3, the DNA is TGCGCCAGCAGCTTGGCCGGACAGGAAGAGACCCAGTACTTC. The V call is TRBV5-1, the J call TRBJ2-5; 7 positions match TRBD1. J was trimmed by 3 bases and V by 0 bases; bases with no gene match: 2. Germline CDR1 SGHRS, CDR2 YFSETQ. The CDR3 is made up of 14 amino acids.

This clone appeared a few times. The chain employs TRBV28 and TRBJ2-7; 7 nucleotides line up with TRBD2. Trimming cost V 4 bases and J 2 bases; bases outside gene matches: 8. This CDR3 comprises 15 residues. The V gene's germline CDR1 is MDHEN and CDR2 SYDVKM. The DNA of the CDR3 is TGTGCCAGCAGTTCTTTGACTAGCATCCCCTACGAGCAGTACTTC. It codes for CASSSLTSIPYEQYF.

CDR3 nucleotide sequence: TGTGCCAGTAGTATTATGGACAGCTTCACAGATACGCAGTATTTT. Its translation is CASSIMDSFTDTQYF. The chain is built from TRBV19 and TRBJ2-3; D might be TRBD1 (6 bases). The V gene lost 3 bases and the J gene lost 2 bases, with 12 bases spanning the gap. The CDR3 is 15 residues long. Germline CDR1 LNHDA, CDR2 SQIVND (reference sequence).

For the CDR3, the DNA is TGTGCCAGCAGTGTTAACTCTGGAAACACCATATATTTT. Protein product: CASSVNSGNTIYF. The chain combines TRBV6-1 with TRBJ1-3, with D hard to call. V was cut by 4 bases and J by 0 bases, with 4 bases left in between. Germline loops: CDR1 MNHNS, CDR2 SASEGT. The CDR3 consists of 13 residues.

The table lists this clone with a count of one. The chain joins TRBV5-1 to TRBJ2-3; possible D gene TRBD2, 6 bases. Between the trimmed V and J ends, which lost 2 bases and 0 bases, there was a span of 10 bases. The CDR3 has 15 amino acids. Per the germline V gene, CDR1 is SGHRS and CDR2 is YFSETQ. The CDR3 DNA is TGCGCCAGCAGCTTCGGCGGGGTAAGCACAGATACGCAGTATTTT. It specifies CASSFGGVSTDTQYF.

J is TRBJ1-2 and V is TRBV9, with 7 bases lining up with TRBD1. CDR3 length: 16 residues. Germline CDR1 is SGDLS and CDR2 is YYNGEE. V gave up 3 bases and J gave up 4 bases; unmatched junction bases: 12. CDR3 amino acids: CASSDTSTGRSYGYTF. The CDR3 coding sequence is TGTGCCAGCAGCGATACGTCGACAGGGAGGAGCTATGGCTACACCTTC.